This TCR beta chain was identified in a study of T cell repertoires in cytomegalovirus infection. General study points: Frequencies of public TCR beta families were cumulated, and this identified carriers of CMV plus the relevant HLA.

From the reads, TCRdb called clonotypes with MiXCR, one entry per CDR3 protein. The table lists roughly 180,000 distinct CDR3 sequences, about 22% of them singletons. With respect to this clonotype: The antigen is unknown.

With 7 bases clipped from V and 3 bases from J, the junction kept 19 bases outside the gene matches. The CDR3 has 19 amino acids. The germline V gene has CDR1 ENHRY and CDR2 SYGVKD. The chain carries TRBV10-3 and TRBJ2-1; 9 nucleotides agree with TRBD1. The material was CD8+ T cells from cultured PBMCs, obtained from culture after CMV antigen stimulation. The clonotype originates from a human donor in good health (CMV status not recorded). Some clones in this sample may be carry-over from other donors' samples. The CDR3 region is CAIKPQGAPIGIDYNEQFF. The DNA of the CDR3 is TGTGCCATCAAGCCACAGGGGGCCCCCATCGGAATCGACTACAATGAGCAGTTCTTC.